The T cell receptor (beta chain) under discussion was sequenced for a study of chemoradiotherapy in HPV16-positive cancers. The study, taken as a whole, reports: Better recurrence-free survival went with HPV-responsive T-cell expansion in HPV16-positive patients.

V was cut by 0 bases and J by 4 bases, with 14 bases left in between. Germline V lookup: CDR1 SGDLS, CDR2 YYNGEE. The CDR3 sequence is 16 residues long. Sequenced by immunoSEQ multiplex PCR; TCRdb stores in-frame clones only, minus some. The profile shows roughly 5,800 clones, roughly 76% of them singletons. As concerns this clone: Its antigen is not identified.

The specimen was obtained from a patient who underwent chemoradiotherapy. This sequence joins TRBV9 and TRBJ2-1, with D tentatively TRBD2 (6 bases). This TCR derives from a human donor with HPV-associated anogenital cancer. This CDR3 reads CASSVGGEPTYNEQFF. The DNA for the CDR3 is TGTGCCAGCAGCGTAGGGGGGGAGCCGACTTACAATGAGCAGTTCTTC.